This TCR beta chain is from a study of Graves' ophthalmopathy and Graves' hyperthyroidism. Study observations and caveats: Among expanded thyroid clonotypes above 0.001 frequency, most also occurred in blood. Separation of ophthalmopathy from stable hyperthyroidism was achieved by a 13-signature model, at about 89% sensitivity and 70% to 82% specificity. Sensitivity reached roughly 71% and specificity 72.22% when the model predicted ophthalmopathy progression.

RNA transcripts served as template for amplifying TCR beta CDR3 sequences. Second-round multiplex PCR came after first-round RT-PCR with HTBI primers. One entry per CDR3 protein, called by TCRdb with MiXCR from the multiplex PCR reads. The table has over a million distinct CDR3 sequences, less than 45% seen once. This CDR3 is built from 15 residues. V dropped 4 bases and J dropped 1; count of bases not matched to a gene: 4. CDR1 ENHRY and CDR2 SYGVKD come from the germline V gene. Diagnosis relied on clinical symptoms, serum thyroxine, TRAb, thyroid ultrasound and orbital computed tomography. This clonotype was recorded at least ten times. Its antigen is not identified.

This TCR derives from an adult man with Graves' hyperthyroidism. The specimen sequenced was peripheral blood or thyroid tissue (not recorded which). The chain is built from TRBV10-3 and TRBJ1-5; 7 bases match TRBD1. The CDR3 here is CAISVRGDSNQPQHF. As DNA, the CDR3 is TGTGCCATCAGTGTCAGGGGGGACAGCAATCAGCCCCAGCATTTT.